The clone carrying this T cell receptor beta chain was found a few times. The data were taken from a study of regulatory T cells in long-lasting Graves disease. The time point is: newly diagnosed GD, antithyroid drugs for less than 3 months. Extracted PBMC RNA gave rise to the TCR library. Germline V gives CDR1 LGHNA, CDR2 YSLEER. V lost 0 bases and J 1 base, leaving 12 bases between the germline ends. CDR3 length: 17 residues. The authors built TCR beta libraries using iRepertoire HTBI primers and Arm-PCR of CDR3 regions. TCRdb reprocessed the multiplex PCR reads with MiXCR, giving one entry per CDR3 protein. Among some 330,000 distinct CDR3 sequences listed, roughly 12% were seen once. This sample also belongs to another study, concerning T cells in Graves' hyperthyroidism and ophthalmopathy.

The receptor comes from a woman younger than 35 with Graves disease. The rearrangement uses TRBV4-3 and TRBJ2-2; possibly TRBD1 for D (5 bases). The starting material was peripheral blood mononuclear cells (PBMCs), obtained at new diagnosis, from a patient treated with antithyroid drugs. The CDR3 nucleotides are TGCGCCAGCAGCCAAGATTTTACGGACATGAACACCGGGGAGCTGTTTTTT. Protein product: CASSQDFTDMNTGELFF.